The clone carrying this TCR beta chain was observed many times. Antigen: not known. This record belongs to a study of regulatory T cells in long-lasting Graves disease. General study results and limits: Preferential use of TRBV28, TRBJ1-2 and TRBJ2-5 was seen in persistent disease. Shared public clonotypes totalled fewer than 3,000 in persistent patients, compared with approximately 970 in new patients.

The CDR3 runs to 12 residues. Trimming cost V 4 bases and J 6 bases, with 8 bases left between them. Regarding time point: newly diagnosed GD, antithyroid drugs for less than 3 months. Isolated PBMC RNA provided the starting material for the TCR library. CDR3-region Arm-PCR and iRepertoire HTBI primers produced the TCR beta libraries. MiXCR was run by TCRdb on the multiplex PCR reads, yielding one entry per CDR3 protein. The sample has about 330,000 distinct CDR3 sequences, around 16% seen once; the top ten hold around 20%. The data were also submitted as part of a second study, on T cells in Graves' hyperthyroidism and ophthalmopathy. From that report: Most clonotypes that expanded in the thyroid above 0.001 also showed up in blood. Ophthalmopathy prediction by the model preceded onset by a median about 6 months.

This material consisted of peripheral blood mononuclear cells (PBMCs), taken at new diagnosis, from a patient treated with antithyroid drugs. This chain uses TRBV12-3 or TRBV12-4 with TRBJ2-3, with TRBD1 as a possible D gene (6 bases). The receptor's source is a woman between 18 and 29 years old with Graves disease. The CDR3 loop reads CASSSGVDTQYF. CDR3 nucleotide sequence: TGTGCCAGCAGTTCAGGGGTGGATACGCAGTATTTT.